Here is one TCR beta chain with its context. The data were taken from a study of blood T cell repertoires in COVID-19. Background on the study: Collection of acute and convalescent COVID-19 samples took place in the United States, Italy and Spain. PBMCs, B-cell-depleted T cells, or T cells provided the cDNA or gDNA that made up the material.

Produced via immunoSEQ multiplex PCR; TCRdb's table is partial and in-frame only. Of around 200,000 clones in the sample, 70% to 90% were seen once. This CDR3 region has 13 residues. Per germline, CDR1 SGHDT and CDR2 YYEEEE. Between the trimmed V and J ends, which lost 5 bases and 4 bases, there was a span of 9 bases. This TCR was sampled from a man older than 75 with acute or convalescent COVID-19. Sequencing was done on a sample of peripheral blood. The rearrangement joins TRBV5-6 to TRBJ2-2; D is possibly TRBD1 (5 bases). CDR3 residues: CASRVRGTGELFF. Here the CDR3 DNA reads TGTGCCAGCAGAGTTAGGGGCACCGGGGAGCTGTTTTTT.